This T cell receptor (beta chain) was sequenced for a study of T cells in localized non-small cell lung cancer. With respect to this clone: Its target is unknown.

Study-level points and caveats: It remains possible that heterogeneity exists, since only one tumor region was sequenced.

Sequenced by immunoSEQ multiplex PCR; TCRdb stores in-frame clones only, minus some. The repertoire holds around 64,000 clones, with about 90% as singletons. This TCR came from a man aged 40 to 75 with stage I squamous cell lung carcinoma. Sample: peripheral blood, taken before any cancer treatment.

The CDR3 protein is CASSRDRNNEKLFF. The CDR3 region has the DNA TGCGCCAGCAGCCGGGACAGGAATAATGAAAAACTGTTTTTT. The genes are TRBV5-1 and TRBJ1-4, with 8 bases lining up with TRBD1. The CDR3 has 14 amino acids. The V gene end was trimmed by 4 bases and the J gene end by 4 bases; junction bases not matched to a gene: 3. Germline-derived CDR1 and CDR2 are SGHRS and YFSETQ.